The present entry profiles one T cell receptor (beta chain) with its context. As yet, its antigen is unknown. Time point reported: patch test 3, about 24 weeks after DPC sensitization. Described treatment: therapeutic diphenylcyclopropenone sensitization with weekly scalp DPC. Trimming pared 5 bases from V and 3 bases from J, leaving 10 bases between. This CDR3 comprises 13 residues. Germline V gene sequence: CDR1 SGHAT, CDR2 FQNNGV. The entry originates in a study of human T cells and chemical hapten exposure. TCRdb re-derived calls from the RACE reads in MiXCR, one entry per CDR3 protein. The sample holds about 110,000 distinct CDR3 sequences, less than 40% seen once. The study's findings and limits: Sensitizing to DPC left TCRs with a frequency above 1 in 1000 unaltered.

The clonotype comes from a middle-aged man with alopecia areata. Some clones in this sample may be carry-over from other donors' samples. The chain links TRBV11-2 to TRBJ2-5; a weak D match, TRBD2 (5 bases). The material was whole blood, obtained in connection with sensitization to the hapten diphenylcyclopropenone (DPC). CDR3: CASSPPGEETQYF. The CDR3 DNA sequence: TGTGCCAGCAGCCCCCCCGGGGAAGAGACCCAGTACTTC.